The sequence of this T cell receptor beta chain was determined in a study of pediatric ulcerative colitis. Study context: Several patients showed pancolitis and two showed left-sided colitis. Study conclusions and caveats: Compared with controls, ulcerative colitis showed greater blood-rectum clone sharing. A couple of rectal clonotypes were found only in ulcerative colitis patients, all of them. In rectum, acute severe colitis had expanded clones and less diversity.

TCRdb's table, derived via immunoSEQ multiplex PCR, lists solely in-frame clones and lacks some. In the table there are about 64,000 clones, roughly nine tenths of which are singletons. As to this clone: The antigen remains undetermined.

V shed 1 base, J shed 0 bases, and the junction held 15 bases outside the gene matches. This CDR3 has 19 residues. The V gene's germline CDR1 is SGHTA and CDR2 FQGNSA. This sequence was found in a boy younger than 18 with severe ulcerative colitis. The V call is TRBV7-2, the J call TRBJ2-7; 7 bases line up with TRBD2. The sample consisted of blood. The CDR3 reads CASSLDFEVSGGSSYEQYF. As DNA, the CDR3 is TGTGCCAGCAGCTTAGACTTTGAGGTTTCGGGCGGGAGCTCCTACGAGCAGTACTTC.